This T cell receptor beta chain was obtained from a study of draining lymph node invasion in breast cancer (dated by TCRdb to the early 2020s). The study in broad terms: Nodal metastasis was diagnosed by histology and cytokeratin immunohistochemistry and confirmed by EpCAM/CD45 flow cytometry. Each patient contributed matched non-invaded and tumor-invaded tumor-draining lymph nodes plus the primary tumor, profiled for both Treg and Tconv subsets. A separate targeted assay used bulk TCR-beta CDR3 sequencing to compare sorted memory regulatory T cells with memory conventional CD4 T cells across breast cancer tissues. In the separate targeted TCR sequencing, lymph nodes from 5 or 6 patients were covered, and primary tumors were sequenced for three of those patients.

Library creation used bulk RNA-seq. The run used an Illumina HiSeq 2500. The paper's data handling went like this. CDR3 sequences in the separate targeted TCR-seq dataset were extracted from raw reads and quantified using MiXCR version 2.1.5 with default parameters. Each TCR-beta clone in the separate targeted TCR-seq dataset was defined by the V gene, J gene and CDR3 sequence taken together. For the separate targeted TCR-seq dataset, clones with fewer than three counts were filtered out, after which only the 90% most strongly expressed clones in each sample were kept. In the separate targeted TCR-seq dataset, Treg-Tconv overlap was calculated per tissue as the number of shared clones divided by the total number of Treg clones, multiplied by 100. Using fastp trimming at Q25 and MiXCR clonotype assembly, TCRdb reanalyzed the public sequencing data and kept in-frame beta chains. Each record represents a unique CDR3 protein, reported with the most common genes and DNA among its rows. The V and J calls, along with clone size, are taken from TCRdb and not from the paper's own processing. This sample comprises 2,500 to 3,000 distinct CDR3 sequences, over 60% of them detected only once. Roughly 9.3% of the sample is in the top ten clones.

The investigation overall reported the following: The tumor top-100 clone tracking analysis could be carried out in only a couple of patients. Some of the top 100 tumor clones were detected in invaded and non-invaded nodes, and this detection was taken to suggest recirculation between tumor and draining nodes. TCRs shared between Treg and Tconv subsets were regarded as suggestive, but not proof, of a common clonal origin. The data could not resolve whether Treg conversion took place in a given organ or whether converted Tregs recirculated between nodes and tumor. In each tissue, about 13-25% of Treg TCRs were also present in Tconvs, a finding interpreted as suggesting peripheral induction of Tregs. In the targeted TCR-seq data, Tregs appeared more clonally expanded than Tconvs in all tissues, and both subsets were less diverse in tumor than lymph nodes.

Memory conventional CD4 T cells were sorted as CD4+ CD45RA- CD25- cells. Tumor-draining lymph nodes were classified as non-invaded or invaded according to absence or presence of metastatic tumor cells. T cells were pre-enriched with a Miltenyi Pan T Cell isolation kit before staining and sorting. Primary tumors were characterized by immunohistochemistry for estrogen receptor, progesterone receptor, HER2 and Ki-67. Within a few hours after surgery, fresh surgical tissue was processed by cutting the tissue into small fragments. Tissue fragments were enzymatically digested with Liberase TL plus DNase for over 15 minutes and filtered through a 40-micrometer strainer. After DAPI live/dead staining, cells were sorted on a BD FACS Aria II at 98-99% purity. Sorted cells were lysed in TCL buffer and RNA was purified with a Norgen Single Cell RNA purification kit including DNase treatment. A note on this clonotype: The clone's antigen remains unknown. No clone much larger than this one lies a single base away; base qualities are absent.

Reading the germline V gene (reference sequence) gives CDR1 SEHNR and CDR2 FQNEAQ. The CDR3 measures 12 amino acids from cysteine to phenylalanine. Here the CDR3 DNA is all that survives: 36 bases in frame from base 1. V is reduced by 3 bases and J by 6 bases, leaving a spacing of 5 bases between them. The rearrangement combines TRBV7-9 with TRBJ2-2; there is no confident call for the D gene. The sequenced material came from sorted memory CD4+ effector T cells from a lymph node. In light of the paper, this sample's cell subset or site label describes: CD45RA-negative sorted CD4+ T cells (memory Tconv or effector/memory Treg). This clonotype originated in a female donor with luminal breast cancer. At the DNA level, the sequence is TGTGCCAGCAGCTTTGTCTCCGGGGAGCTGTTTTTT. Its protein is CASSFVSGELFF.